This T cell receptor beta chain was captured by sequencing in a study of regulatory T cells in long-lasting Graves disease. V was shortened by 0 bases and J by 5 bases, with 7 bases between the two germline ends. There are 14 residues in the CDR3. Germline-derived CDR1 and CDR2 are ENHRY and SYGVKD. Researchers made TCR beta libraries by using iRepertoire HTBI primers and running Arm-PCR on CDR3 regions. One entry per CDR3 protein, called by TCRdb with MiXCR from the multiplex PCR reads. The profile covers 400,000 to 500,000 distinct CDR3 sequences, with 22% appearing a single time and 10% to 15% taken by the ten largest. Time point indicated: persistent/refractory GD, antithyroid drugs over 5 years with positive TRAb. Preparation of the TCR library used RNA extracted from PBMCs. In its sample, this clonotype was seen many times.

The specimen was peripheral blood mononuclear cells (PBMCs), collected when the disease was refractory, from a patient treated with antithyroid drugs. The V call is TRBV10-3, the J call TRBJ2-2; D not resolved. The TCR comes from a female donor with Graves disease. CDR3 loop: CAISESVRTGELFF. The CDR3 bases are TGTGCCATCAGTGAGTCTGTGAGGACCGGGGAGCTGTTTTTT.